This T cell receptor (beta chain) originates from a study of CD8 T cells in ankylosing spondylitis. General observations from the study: Significant enrichment of disease-linked clones was reported in matched ankylosing spondylitis synovial fluid. A subset of motif variants has previously been described in the synovial fluid and blood of reactive arthritis. With a CD8+ phenotype, disease-linked clones were relatively rare in peripheral blood.

Germline V gene lookup returns CDR1 SGHRS and CDR2 YFSETQ. Trimming took 3 bases from V and 8 from J; bases not matched to a gene: 7. The CDR3 is made up of 14 amino acids. This clonotype was counted ten times or more. Its specificity is unknown. MiXCR, run by TCRdb on the 5' RACE reads, gives a single entry per CDR3 protein. The sample has about 240,000 distinct CDR3 sequences; around 7.8% are singletons. The receptor comes from a male donor with ankylosing spondylitis or in good health (not recorded which). The chain has TRBV5-1 and TRBJ1-1; 10 bases are shared with TRBD1. The sample comprised blood, either unsorted or a sorted T cell fraction (not recorded which). CDR3 loop: CASSSGTGDAEAFF. DNA of the CDR3: TGCGCCAGCAGCTCCGGGACAGGGGACGCCGAAGCTTTCTTT.